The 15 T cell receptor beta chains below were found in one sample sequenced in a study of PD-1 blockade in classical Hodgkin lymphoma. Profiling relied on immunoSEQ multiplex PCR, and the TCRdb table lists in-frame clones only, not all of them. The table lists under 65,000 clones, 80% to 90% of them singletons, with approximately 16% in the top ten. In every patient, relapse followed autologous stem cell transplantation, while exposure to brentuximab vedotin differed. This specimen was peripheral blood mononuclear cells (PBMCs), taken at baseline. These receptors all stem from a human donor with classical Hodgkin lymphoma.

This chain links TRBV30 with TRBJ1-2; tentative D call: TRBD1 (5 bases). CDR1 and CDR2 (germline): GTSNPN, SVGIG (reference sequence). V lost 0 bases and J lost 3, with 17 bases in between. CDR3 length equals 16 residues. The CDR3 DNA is TGTGCCTGGAGTGTACGAGTGGGGGTGGTTGACTATGGCTACACCTTC. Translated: CAWSVRVGVVDYGYTF.

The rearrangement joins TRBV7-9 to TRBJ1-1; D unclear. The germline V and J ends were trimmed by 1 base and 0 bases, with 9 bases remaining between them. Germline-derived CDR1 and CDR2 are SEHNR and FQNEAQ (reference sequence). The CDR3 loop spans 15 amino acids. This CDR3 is CASSLVMGLNTEAFF. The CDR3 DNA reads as TGTGCCAGCAGCTTAGTCATGGGGTTGAACACTGAAGCTTTCTTT.

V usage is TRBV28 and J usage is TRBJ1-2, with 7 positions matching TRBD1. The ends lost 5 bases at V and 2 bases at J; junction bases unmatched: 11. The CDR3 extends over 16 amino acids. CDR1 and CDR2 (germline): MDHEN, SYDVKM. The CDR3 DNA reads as TGTGCCAGCAGTCCACTCCAGACAGGGACCAACTATGGCTACACCTTC. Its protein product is CASSPLQTGTNYGYTF.

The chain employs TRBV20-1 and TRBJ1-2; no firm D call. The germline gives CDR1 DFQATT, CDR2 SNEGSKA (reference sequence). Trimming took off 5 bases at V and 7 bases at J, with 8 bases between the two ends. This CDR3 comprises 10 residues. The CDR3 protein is CSAVGCGYTF. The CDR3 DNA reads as TGCAGTGCTGTGGGTTGTGGCTACACCTTC.

Here the CDR3 DNA reads TGTGCCAGCAGTTTAGGGGGGCAGGGGCCCCAGCATTTT. Protein product: CASSLGGQGPQHF. The chain joins TRBV27 to TRBJ1-5; the D gene is possibly TRBD1 (6 bases). This CDR3 region has 13 residues. Germline V gene sequence: CDR1 MNHEY, CDR2 SMNVEV (reference sequence). With 2 bases removed from V and 9 bases from J, the gap between germline ends came to 11 bases.

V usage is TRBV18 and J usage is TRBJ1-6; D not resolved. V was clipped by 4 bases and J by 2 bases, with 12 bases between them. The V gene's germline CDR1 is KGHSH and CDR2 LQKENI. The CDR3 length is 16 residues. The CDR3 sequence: CASSLDLSTYNSPLHF. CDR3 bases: TGTGCCAGCTCACTAGATCTCAGCACCTATAATTCACCCCTCCACTTT.

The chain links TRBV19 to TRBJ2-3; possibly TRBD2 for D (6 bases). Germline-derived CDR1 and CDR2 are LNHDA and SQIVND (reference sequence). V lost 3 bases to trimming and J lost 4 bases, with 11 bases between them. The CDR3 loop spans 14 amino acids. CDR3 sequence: CASSIRGTPDTQYF. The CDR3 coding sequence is TGTGCCAGTAGTATTCGGGGGACTCCAGATACGCAGTATTTT.

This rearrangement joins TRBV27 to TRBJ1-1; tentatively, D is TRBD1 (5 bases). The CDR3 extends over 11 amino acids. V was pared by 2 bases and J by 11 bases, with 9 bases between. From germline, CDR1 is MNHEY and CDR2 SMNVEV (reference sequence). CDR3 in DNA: TGTGCCAGCAGTTTAGGGGCAGACGCTTTCTTT. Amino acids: CASSLGADAFF.

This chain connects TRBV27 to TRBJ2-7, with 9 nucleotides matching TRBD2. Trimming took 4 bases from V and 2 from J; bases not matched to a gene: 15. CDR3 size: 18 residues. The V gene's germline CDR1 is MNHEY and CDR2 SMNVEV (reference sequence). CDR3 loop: CASSSTIPIAGEAYEQYF. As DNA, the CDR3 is TGTGCCAGCAGTTCAACTATTCCCATAGCGGGGGAAGCCTACGAGCAGTACTTC.

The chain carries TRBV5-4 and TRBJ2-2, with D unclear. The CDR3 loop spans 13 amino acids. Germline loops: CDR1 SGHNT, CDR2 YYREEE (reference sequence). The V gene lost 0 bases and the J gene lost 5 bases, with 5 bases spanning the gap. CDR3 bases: TGTGCCAGCAGCTTGGAGGGTACCGGGGAGCTGTTTTTT. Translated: CASSLEGTGELFF.

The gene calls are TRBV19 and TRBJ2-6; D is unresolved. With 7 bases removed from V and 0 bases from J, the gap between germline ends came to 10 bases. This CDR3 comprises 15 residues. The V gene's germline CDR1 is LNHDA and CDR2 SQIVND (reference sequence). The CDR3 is CASTRQLSGANVLTF. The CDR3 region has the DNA TGTGCCAGTACGCGGCAGCTCTCTGGGGCCAACGTCCTGACTTTC.

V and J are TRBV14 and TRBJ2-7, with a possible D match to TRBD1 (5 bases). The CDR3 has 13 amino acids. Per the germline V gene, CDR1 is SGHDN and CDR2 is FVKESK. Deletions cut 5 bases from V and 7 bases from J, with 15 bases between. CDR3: CASSTTELGEQYF. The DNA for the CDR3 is TGTGCCAGCAGCACGACAGAATTGGGGGAGCAGTACTTC.

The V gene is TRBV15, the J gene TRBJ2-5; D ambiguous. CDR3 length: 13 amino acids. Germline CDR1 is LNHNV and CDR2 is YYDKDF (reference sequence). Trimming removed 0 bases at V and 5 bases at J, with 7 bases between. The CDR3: CATSRDTGETQYF. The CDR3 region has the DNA TGTGCCACCAGCAGAGATACCGGGGAGACCCAGTACTTC. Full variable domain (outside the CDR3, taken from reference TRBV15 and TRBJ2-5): DAMVIQNPRYQVTQFGKPVTLSCSQTLNHNVMYWYQQKSSQAPKLLFHYYDKDFNNEADTPDNFQSRRPNTSFCFLDIRSPGLGDTAMYLCATSRDTGETQYFGPGTRLLVL.

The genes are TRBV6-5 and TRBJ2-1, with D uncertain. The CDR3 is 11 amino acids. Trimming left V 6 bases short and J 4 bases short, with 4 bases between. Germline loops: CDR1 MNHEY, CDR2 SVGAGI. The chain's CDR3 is CASRGYNEQFF. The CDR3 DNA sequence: TGTGCCAGCAGGGGATACAATGAGCAGTTCTTC.

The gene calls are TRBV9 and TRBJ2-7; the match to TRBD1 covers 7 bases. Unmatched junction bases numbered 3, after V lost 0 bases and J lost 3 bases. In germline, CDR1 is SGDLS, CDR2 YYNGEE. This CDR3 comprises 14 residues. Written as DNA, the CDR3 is TGTGCCAGCAGCGTAGCTGGGACAGACTACGAGCAGTACTTC. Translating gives CASSVAGTDYEQYF.